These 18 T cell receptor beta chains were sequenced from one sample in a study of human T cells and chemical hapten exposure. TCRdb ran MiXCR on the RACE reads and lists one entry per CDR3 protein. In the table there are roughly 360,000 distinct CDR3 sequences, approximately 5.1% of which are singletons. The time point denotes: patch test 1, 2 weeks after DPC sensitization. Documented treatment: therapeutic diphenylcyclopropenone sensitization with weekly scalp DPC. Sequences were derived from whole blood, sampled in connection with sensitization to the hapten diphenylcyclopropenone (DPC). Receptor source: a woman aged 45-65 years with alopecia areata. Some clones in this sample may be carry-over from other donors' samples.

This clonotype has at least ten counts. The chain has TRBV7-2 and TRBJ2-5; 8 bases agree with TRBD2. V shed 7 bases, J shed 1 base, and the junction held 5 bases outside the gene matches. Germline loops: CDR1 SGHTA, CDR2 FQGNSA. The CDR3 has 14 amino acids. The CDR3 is CASTGGAGQETQYF. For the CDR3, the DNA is TGTGCCAGCACCGGGGGGGCCGGCCAAGAGACCCAGTACTTC. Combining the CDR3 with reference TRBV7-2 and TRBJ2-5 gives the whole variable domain GAGVSQSPSNKVTEKGKDVELRCDPISGHTALYWYRQSLGQGLEFLIYFQGNSAPDKSGLPSDRFSAERTGGSVSTLTIQRTQQEDSAVYLCASTGGAGQETQYFGPGTRLLVL.

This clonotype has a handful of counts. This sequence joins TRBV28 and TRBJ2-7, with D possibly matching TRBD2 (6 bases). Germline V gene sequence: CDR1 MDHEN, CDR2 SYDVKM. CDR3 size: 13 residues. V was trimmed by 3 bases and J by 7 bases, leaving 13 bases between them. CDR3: CASSFRGLSEQYF. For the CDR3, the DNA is TGTGCCAGCAGTTTTAGGGGACTGTCTGAGCAGTACTTC.

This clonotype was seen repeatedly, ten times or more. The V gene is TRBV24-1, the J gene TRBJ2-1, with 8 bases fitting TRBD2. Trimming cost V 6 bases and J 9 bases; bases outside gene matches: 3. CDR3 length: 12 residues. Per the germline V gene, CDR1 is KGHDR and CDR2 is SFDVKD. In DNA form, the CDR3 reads TGTGCCACCAGTCCCGGGGGGGCTGAGCAGTTCTTC. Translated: CATSPGGAEQFF.

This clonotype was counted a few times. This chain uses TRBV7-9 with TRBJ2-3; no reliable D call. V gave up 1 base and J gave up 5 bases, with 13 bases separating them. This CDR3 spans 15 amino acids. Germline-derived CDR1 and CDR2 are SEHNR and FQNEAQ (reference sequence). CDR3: CASSLELPAKDTQYF. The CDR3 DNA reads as TGTGCCAGCAGCTTAGAGCTTCCAGCCAAAGATACGCAGTATTTT. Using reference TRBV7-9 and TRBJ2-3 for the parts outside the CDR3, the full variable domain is DTGVSQNPRHKITKRGQNVTFRCDPISEHNRLYWYRQTLGQGPEFLTYFQNEAQLEKSRLLSDRFSAERPKGSFSTLEIQRTEQGDSAMYLCASSLELPAKDTQYFGPGTRLTVL.

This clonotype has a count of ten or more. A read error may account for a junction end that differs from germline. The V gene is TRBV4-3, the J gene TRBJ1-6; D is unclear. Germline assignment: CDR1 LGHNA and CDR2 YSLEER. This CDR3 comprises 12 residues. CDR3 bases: TGTGCCAGCAGCTCCTATAATTCACCCCTCCACTTT. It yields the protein CASSSYNSPLHF.

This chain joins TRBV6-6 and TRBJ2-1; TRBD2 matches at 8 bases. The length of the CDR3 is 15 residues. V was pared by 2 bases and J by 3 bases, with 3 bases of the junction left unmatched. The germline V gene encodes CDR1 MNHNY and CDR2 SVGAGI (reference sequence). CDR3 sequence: CASSYESGSYNEQFF. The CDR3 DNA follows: TGTGCCAGCAGTTACGAGAGCGGGAGCTACAATGAGCAGTTCTTC.

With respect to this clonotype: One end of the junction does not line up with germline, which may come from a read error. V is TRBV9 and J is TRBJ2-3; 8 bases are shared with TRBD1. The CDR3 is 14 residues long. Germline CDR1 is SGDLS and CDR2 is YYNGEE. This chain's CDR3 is CASSGDRLTDMQYF. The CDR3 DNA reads TGTGCCAGCAGCGGGGACAGGCTCACAGATATGCAGTATTTT.

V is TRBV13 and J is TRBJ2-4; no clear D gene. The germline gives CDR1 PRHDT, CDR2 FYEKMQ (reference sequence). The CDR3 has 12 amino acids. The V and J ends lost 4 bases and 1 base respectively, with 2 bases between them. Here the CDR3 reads CASSYAKNIQYF. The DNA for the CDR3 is TGTGCCAGCAGCTATGCCAAAAACATTCAGTACTTC. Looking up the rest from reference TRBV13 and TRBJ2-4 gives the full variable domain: AAGVIQSPRHLIKEKRETATLKCYPIPRHDTVYWYQQGPGQDPQFLISFYEKMQSDKGSIPDRFSAQQFSDYHSELNMSSLELGDSALYFCASSYAKNIQYFGAGTRLSVL.

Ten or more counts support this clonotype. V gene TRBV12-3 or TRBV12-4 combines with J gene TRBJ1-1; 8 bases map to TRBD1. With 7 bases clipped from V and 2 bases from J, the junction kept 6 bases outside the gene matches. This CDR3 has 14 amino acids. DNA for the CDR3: TGTGCCAGCACCCTCGGACAGGGAAACACTGAAGCTTTCTTT. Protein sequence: CASTLGQGNTEAFF.

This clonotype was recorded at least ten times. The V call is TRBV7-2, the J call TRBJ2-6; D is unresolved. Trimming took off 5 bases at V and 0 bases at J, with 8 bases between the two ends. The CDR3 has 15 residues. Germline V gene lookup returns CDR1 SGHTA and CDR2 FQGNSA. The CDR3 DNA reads TGTGCCAGCAGCAAACAGCGCTCTGGGGCCAACGTCCTGACTTTC. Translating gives CASSKQRSGANVLTF.

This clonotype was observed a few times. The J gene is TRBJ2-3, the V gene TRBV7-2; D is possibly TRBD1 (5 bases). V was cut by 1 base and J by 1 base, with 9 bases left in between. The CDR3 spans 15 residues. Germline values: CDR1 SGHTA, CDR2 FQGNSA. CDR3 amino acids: CASSLGGHGTDTQYF. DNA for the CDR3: TGTGCCAGCAGCTTAGGCGGACACGGCACAGATACGCAGTATTTT.

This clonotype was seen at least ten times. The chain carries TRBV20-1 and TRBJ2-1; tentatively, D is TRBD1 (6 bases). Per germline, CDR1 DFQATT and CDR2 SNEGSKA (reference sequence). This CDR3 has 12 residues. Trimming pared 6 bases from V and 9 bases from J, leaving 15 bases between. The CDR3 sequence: CSAGEGVLEQFF. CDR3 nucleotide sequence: TGCAGTGCGGGAGAGGGGGTTCTTGAGCAGTTCTTC.

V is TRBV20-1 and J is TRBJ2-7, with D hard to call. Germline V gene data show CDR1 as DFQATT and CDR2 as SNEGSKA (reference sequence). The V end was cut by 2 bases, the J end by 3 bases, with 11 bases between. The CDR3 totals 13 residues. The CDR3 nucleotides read TGCAGTGCTAGAACCCTTGACGGCTACGAGCAGTACTTC. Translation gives CSARTLDGYEQYF.

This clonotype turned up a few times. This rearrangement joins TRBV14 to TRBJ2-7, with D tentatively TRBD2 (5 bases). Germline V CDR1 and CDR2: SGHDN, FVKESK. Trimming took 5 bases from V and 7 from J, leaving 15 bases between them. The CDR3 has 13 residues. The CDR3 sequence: CASSVFPGGEQYF. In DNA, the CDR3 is TGTGCCAGCAGCGTCTTTCCTGGCGGGGAGCAGTACTTC.

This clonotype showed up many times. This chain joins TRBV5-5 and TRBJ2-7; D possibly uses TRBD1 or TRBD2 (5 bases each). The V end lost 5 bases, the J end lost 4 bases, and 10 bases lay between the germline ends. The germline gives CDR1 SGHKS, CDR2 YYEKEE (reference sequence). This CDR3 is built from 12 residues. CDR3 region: CASSRGRYEQYF. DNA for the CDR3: TGTGCCAGCAGTCGGGGCCGTTACGAGCAGTACTTC. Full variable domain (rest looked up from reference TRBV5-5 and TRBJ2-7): DAGVTQSPTHLIKTRGQQVTLRCSPISGHKSVSWYQQVLGQGPQFIFQYYEKEERGRGNFPDRFSARQFPNYSSELNVNALLLGDSALYLCASSRGRYEQYFGPGTRLTVT.

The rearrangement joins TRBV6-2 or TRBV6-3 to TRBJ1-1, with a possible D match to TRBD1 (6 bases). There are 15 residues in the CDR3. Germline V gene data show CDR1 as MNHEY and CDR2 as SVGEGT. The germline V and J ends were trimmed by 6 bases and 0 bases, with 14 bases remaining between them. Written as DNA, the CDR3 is TGTGCCAGCAGCCTACCGACAGGTTTGAACACTGAAGCTTTCTTT. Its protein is CASSLPTGLNTEAFF.

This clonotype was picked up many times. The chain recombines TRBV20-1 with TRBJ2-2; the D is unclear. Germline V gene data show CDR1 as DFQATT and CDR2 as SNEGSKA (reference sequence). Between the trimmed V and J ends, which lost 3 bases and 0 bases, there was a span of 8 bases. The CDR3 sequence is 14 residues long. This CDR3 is CSASSVANTGELFF. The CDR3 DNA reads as TGCAGTGCTAGCTCGGTGGCGAACACCGGGGAGCTGTTTTTT.

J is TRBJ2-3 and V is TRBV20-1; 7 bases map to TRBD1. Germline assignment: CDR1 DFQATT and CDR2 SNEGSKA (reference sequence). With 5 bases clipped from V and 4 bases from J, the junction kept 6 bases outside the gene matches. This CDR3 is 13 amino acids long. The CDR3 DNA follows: TGCAGTGCTGACCGACAGGGTTCAGATACGCAGTATTTT. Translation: CSADRQGSDTQYF.